Below, 25 T cell receptor beta chains from the same sample are listed, as sequenced in a study of early T cells in non-severe SARS-CoV-2 infection. TCRdb reanalysed the 5' RACE reads using MiXCR and keeps one entry per CDR3 protein. In the table there are around 56,000 distinct CDR3 sequences, about 13% of which are singletons. The starting material was whole blood, obtained at baseline. These receptors all stem from an adult who was a healthcare worker with PCR-confirmed SARS-CoV-2 infection or an uninfected control (not recorded which).

The genes are TRBV20-1 and TRBJ1-4, with a weak D call TRBD1 (5 bases). V shed 7 bases and J shed 8 bases, with 23 bases lying between them. CDR3 length: 15 residues. The germline CDR1 and CDR2 sequences are DFQATT and SNEGSKA (reference sequence). The CDR3 nucleotides are TGCAGTGTAGGACGAGGGGCTTCGGTGGACGAAAAACTGTTTTTT. Translation: CSVGRGASVDEKLFF.

This clonotype was detected ten times or more. This chain connects TRBV6-5 to TRBJ1-1; 8 bases are a match to TRBD1. The CDR3 has 17 residues. From germline, CDR1 is MNHEY and CDR2 SVGAGI. Losses at the gene ends were 4 bases for V and 5 bases for J; bases not matched to a gene: 15. The CDR3 loop is CASSSRDRTIRTTEAFF. The CDR3 region has the DNA TGTGCCAGCAGTTCCCGGGACAGGACTATTCGAACGACTGAAGCTTTCTTT.

This clonotype was detected a few times. The chain recombines TRBV21-1 with TRBJ2-4; the table's D call of TRBD1 was not tested on the DNA. TRBV21-1 counts as a pseudogene. The CDR3 runs 14 residues. CDR3 coding DNA: TGTGCCAGCAAAAACAGGGTAGCCAAAAACATTCAGTACTTC. This translates into CASKNRVAKNIQYF.

This clonotype was picked up many times. The rearrangement uses TRBV20-1 and TRBJ1-1; no clear D. CDR1 and CDR2 from the germline V gene are DFQATT and SNEGSKA (reference sequence). V shed 0 bases and J shed 0 bases, with 5 bases lying between them. The CDR3 is 13 residues long. In nucleotides, the CDR3 is TGCAGTGCTAGAGATCCGGTGAACACTGAAGCTTTCTTT. The encoded protein is CSARDPVNTEAFF.

The genes are TRBV30 and TRBJ2-1; no reliable D call. This CDR3 has 12 residues. Trimming cost V 0 bases and J 5 bases, with 5 bases left between them. The germline gives CDR1 GTSNPN, CDR2 SVGIG (reference sequence). CDR3 DNA sequence: TGTGCCTGGAGTGTGAATCACAATGAGCAGTTCTTC. The encoded protein is CAWSVNHNEQFF. Supplemented by reference TRBV30 and TRBJ2-1, the full variable domain reads SQTIHQWPATLVQPVGSPLSLECTVEGTSNPNLYWYRQAAGRGLQLLFYSVGIGQISSEVPQNLSASRPQDRQFILSSKKLLLSDSGFYLCAWSVNHNEQFFGPGTRLTVL.

This clonotype was recorded a few times. The chain recombines TRBV18 with TRBJ2-3; D is ambiguous. There are 13 residues in the CDR3. V was trimmed by 0 bases and J by 2 bases, leaving 3 bases between them. The V gene's germline CDR1 is KGHSH and CDR2 LQKENI. The CDR3 here is CASSPPTTDTQYF. CDR3 sequence (DNA): TGTGCCAGCTCACCACCGACCACAGATACGCAGTATTTT.

This clonotype came up a few times. The chain uses TRBV14 and TRBJ2-1, with a tentative D call TRBD2 (5 bases). The V and J ends lost 0 bases and 0 bases respectively, with 15 bases between them. CDR3 length equals 18 residues. CDR1 and CDR2 from the germline V gene are SGHDN and FVKESK. The CDR3 loop reads CASSQEGRRLFSYNEQFF. DNA of the CDR3: TGTGCCAGCAGCCAAGAAGGTAGGAGGCTCTTCTCCTACAATGAGCAGTTCTTC.

This clonotype has just a few counts. V gene TRBV7-9 combines with J gene TRBJ2-7; weak D call: TRBD1 (5 bases). The ends were cut back, 6 bases at V and 5 bases at J, with 23 bases in the middle. The CDR3 has 16 residues. Germline CDR1 SEHNR, CDR2 FQNEAQ (reference sequence). As DNA, the CDR3 is TGTGCCAGCAGTCCCCTGACCGGGCCAGGGCTCAACGAGCAGTACTTC. Its protein product is CASSPLTGPGLNEQYF.

The CDR3 protein is CASSLRGQNTEAFF. The DNA of the CDR3 is TGCGCCAGCAGCTTGAGGGGCCAGAACACTGAAGCTTTCTTT. V is TRBV5-1 and J is TRBJ1-1, with D maybe TRBD1 (5 bases). From germline, CDR1 is SGHRS and CDR2 YFSETQ. Deletions cut 1 base from V and 1 base from J, with 8 bases between. The CDR3 sequence is 14 residues long.

The rearrangement uses TRBV28 and TRBJ2-7; 7 positions match TRBD1. The V gene end was trimmed by 5 bases and the J gene end by 0 bases; junction bases not matched to a gene: 16. Germline loops: CDR1 MDHEN, CDR2 SYDVKM. This CDR3 region has 18 residues. CDR3 in amino acids: CASSPYSLRDSISYEQYF. The DNA of the CDR3 is TGTGCCAGCAGTCCGTACTCTCTTCGGGACAGTATCTCCTACGAGCAGTACTTC.

The chain recombines TRBV5-4 with TRBJ1-2, with D possibly being TRBD1 (6 bases). CDR3 length: 14 residues. Per the germline V gene, CDR1 is SGHNT and CDR2 is YYREEE (reference sequence). V lost 0 bases to trimming and J lost 2 bases, with 8 bases between them. CDR3 amino acids: CASSLDRENYGYTF. The DNA for the CDR3 is TGTGCCAGCAGCTTGGACAGGGAGAACTATGGCTACACCTTC.

This clonotype was counted at least ten times. The chain couples TRBV27 to TRBJ1-6; tentative D call: TRBD1 (6 bases). The V and J ends lost 2 bases and 10 bases respectively, with 12 bases between them. Germline V lookup: CDR1 MNHEY, CDR2 SMNVEV (reference sequence). The CDR3 extends over 14 amino acids. The CDR3 spells CASSLGPGESPLHF. The CDR3 nucleotides are TGTGCCAGCAGTTTAGGTCCAGGGGAATCACCCCTCCACTTT.

The chain has TRBV4-3 and TRBJ1-1; D gene uncertain. V was cut by 1 base and J by 4 bases, with 10 bases left in between. In germline, CDR1 is LGHNA, CDR2 YSLEER. The CDR3 runs to 14 residues. CDR3 nucleotide sequence: TGCGCCAGCAGCCAAGCAGCGGTAGGCACTGAAGCTTTCTTT. Its protein product is CASSQAAVGTEAFF.

This clonotype was seen more than once but under ten times. V and J are TRBV12-3 or TRBV12-4 and TRBJ1-1, with a tentative D call TRBD1 (6 bases). The CDR3 is 13 amino acids. Trimming stripped 3 bases from V and 8 bases from J, with 13 bases between. The CDR3 DNA follows: TGTGCCAGCAGTTTTCTCGACAGGAACGAAGCTTTCTTT. Protein sequence: CASSFLDRNEAFF.

V gene TRBV11-2 combines with J gene TRBJ2-5; D unclear. This CDR3 has 16 amino acids. Germline lookup yields CDR1 SGHAT and CDR2 FQNNGV. Trimming stripped 5 bases from V and 0 bases from J, with 16 bases between. CDR3 sequence (DNA): TGTGCCAGCAGCCCGTCCCTTTCCAAGTACCAAGAGACCCAGTACTTC. It codes for CASSPSLSKYQETQYF.

This clonotype was picked up many times. The chain combines TRBV24-1 with TRBJ2-3, with D perhaps TRBD1 or TRBD2 (5 bases each). With 5 bases removed from V and 2 bases from J, the gap between germline ends came to 22 bases. CDR1 and CDR2 (germline): KGHDR, SFDVKD. The CDR3 is 18 amino acids. The CDR3 region has the DNA TGTGCCACCAGTGGGCGAATGGGGACGGAGGAGGCCACAGATACGCAGTATTTT. This translates into CATSGRMGTEEATDTQYF.

This clonotype has only a few counts. V gene TRBV7-9 combines with J gene TRBJ2-3; D remains ambiguous. Germline assignment: CDR1 SEHNR and CDR2 FQNEAQ (reference sequence). The CDR3 is made up of 13 amino acids. Trimming pared 5 bases from V and 6 bases from J, leaving 12 bases between. The CDR3, as DNA: TGTGCCAGCAGCCCACCAGGTGCTGATACGCAGTATTTT. Translation gives CASSPPGADTQYF.

This chain links TRBV6-2 or TRBV6-3 with TRBJ2-7; 8 positions agree with TRBD1. Losses at the gene ends were 4 bases for V and 5 bases for J; bases not matched to a gene: 4. This CDR3 has 13 residues. Per the germline V gene, CDR1 is MNHEY and CDR2 is SVGEGT. The CDR3 bases are TGTGCCAGCAGTTGGACAGGGCGGCACGAGCAGTACTTC. Its protein product is CASSWTGRHEQYF.

This clonotype was picked up a small number of times. For the CDR3, the DNA is TGCAGTGCATTTAGCGGGGAGGAGCCCCAGTACTTC. Its translation: CSAFSGEEPQYF. This chain joins TRBV20-1 and TRBJ2-7; 8 bases map to TRBD2. In germline, CDR1 is DFQATT, CDR2 SNEGSKA (reference sequence). The V segment lost 6 bases and the J segment 10 bases; nucleotides outside the gene matches: 11. CDR3 size: 12 residues.

This clonotype showed up many times. The chain carries TRBV7-9 and TRBJ2-3; TRBD2 might be the D (6 bases). The CDR3 runs to 17 residues. Germline lookup yields CDR1 SEHNR and CDR2 FQNEAQ (reference sequence). Trimming stripped 5 bases from V and 2 bases from J, with 20 bases between. CDR3 nucleotides: TGTGCCAGCAGCGACCCGTTGCGTGTAGCGGACACAGATACGCAGTATTTT. The encoded protein is CASSDPLRVADTDTQYF.

The rearrangement uses TRBV20-1 and TRBJ2-7; D could derive from TRBD1 or TRBD2 (7 bases each). The V end lost 6 bases, the J end lost 0 bases, and 18 bases lay between the germline ends. This CDR3 is 15 amino acids long. In germline, CDR1 is DFQATT, CDR2 SNEGSKA (reference sequence). CDR3 protein: CSAETGLAASYEQYF. The CDR3 bases are TGCAGTGCCGAGACAGGGCTAGCGGCCTCCTACGAGCAGTACTTC.

The rearrangement links TRBV7-2 to TRBJ2-1; 10 positions match TRBD2. This CDR3 has 16 residues. The junction had 8 bases not matched to a gene; V was cut back by 5 bases and J by 4 bases. Germline V gene sequence: CDR1 SGHTA, CDR2 FQGNSA. The CDR3 sequence: CASSQIAGGQYNEQFF. The CDR3, as DNA: TGTGCCAGCAGCCAGATAGCGGGAGGCCAGTACAATGAGCAGTTCTTC. Full variable domain (rest looked up from reference TRBV7-2 and TRBJ2-1): GAGVSQSPSNKVTEKGKDVELRCDPISGHTALYWYRQSLGQGLEFLIYFQGNSAPDKSGLPSDRFSAERTGGSVSTLTIQRTQQEDSAVYLCASSQIAGGQYNEQFFGPGTRLTVL.

The table lists this clonotype with many counts. The rearrangement joins TRBV20-1 to TRBJ1-5; D uncertain. Germline V CDR1 and CDR2: DFQATT, SNEGSKA (reference sequence). CDR3 length equals 13 residues. V shed 6 bases and J shed 0 bases, with 9 bases lying between them. CDR3 coding DNA: TGCAGTGCCTACAGAAATAGCAATCAGCCCCAGCATTTT. Translating it yields CSAYRNSNQPQHF.

The J gene is TRBJ2-7, the V gene TRBV12-3 or TRBV12-4; 9 nucleotides line up with TRBD2. Germline trimming cut 7 bases from V and 2 bases from J; bases unmatched to any gene: 6. The CDR3 length is 14 residues. The CDR3 protein is CASTHQRGAYEQYF. CDR3 in DNA: TGTGCCAGCACTCACCAGCGGGGGGCCTACGAGCAGTACTTC.

This clonotype showed up just a few times. The CDR3 is CASSLSRDYGYTF. CDR3 coding DNA: TGTGCCAGCAGCTTAAGCAGAGATTATGGCTACACCTTC. This chain connects TRBV11-2 to TRBJ1-2, with no clear D. Germline lookup yields CDR1 SGHAT and CDR2 FQNNGV. The CDR3 runs 13 residues. The ends were cut back, 2 bases at V and 5 bases at J, with 9 bases in the middle.